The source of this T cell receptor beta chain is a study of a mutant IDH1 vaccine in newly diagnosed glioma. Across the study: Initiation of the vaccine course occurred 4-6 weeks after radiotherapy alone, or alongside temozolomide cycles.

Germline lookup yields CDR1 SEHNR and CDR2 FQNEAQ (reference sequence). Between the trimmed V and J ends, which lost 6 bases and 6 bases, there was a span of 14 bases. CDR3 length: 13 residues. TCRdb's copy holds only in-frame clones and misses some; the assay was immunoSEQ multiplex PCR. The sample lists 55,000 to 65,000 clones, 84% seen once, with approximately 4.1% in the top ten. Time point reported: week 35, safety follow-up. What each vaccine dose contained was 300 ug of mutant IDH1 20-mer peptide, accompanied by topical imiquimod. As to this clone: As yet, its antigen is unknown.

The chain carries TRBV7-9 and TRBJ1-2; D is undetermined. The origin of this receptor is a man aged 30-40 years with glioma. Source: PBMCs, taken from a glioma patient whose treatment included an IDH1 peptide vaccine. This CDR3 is CASSLLGAHGYTF. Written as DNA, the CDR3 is TGTGCCAGCAGTCTACTGGGAGCGCATGGCTACACCTTC.